What follows are 28 T cell receptor beta chains derived from one specimen sequenced in a study of identical twins. TCRdb ran MiXCR on the 5' RACE reads and lists one entry per CDR3 protein. This table has approximately 680,000 distinct CDR3 sequences, around 7.4% appearing once. This sample was also put to use in a study of yellow fever vaccine responses in identical twins.

The sequenced sample consisted of PBMCs. Receptors were obtained from a woman under 30 in good health.

This clonotype was detected ten times or more. The J gene is TRBJ1-1, the V gene TRBV5-8, with D unresolved. Trimming pared 4 bases from V and 1 base from J, leaving 17 bases between. CDR3 size: 16 residues. Germline assignment: CDR1 SGHTS and CDR2 YDEGEE. CDR3 region: CASSPNGVLTNTEAFF. The DNA of the CDR3 is TGTGCCAGCAGCCCGAACGGGGTTCTAACGAACACTGAAGCTTTCTTT.

This clonotype was observed many times. The rearrangement uses TRBV14 and TRBJ2-3; D is ambiguous. Germline lookup yields CDR1 SGHDN and CDR2 FVKESK. The CDR3 totals 14 residues. Deletions cut 5 bases from V and 5 bases from J, with 14 bases between. As DNA, the CDR3 is TGTGCCAGCAGCGTGTCACTCCCCAGAGATACGCAGTATTTT. It yields the protein CASSVSLPRDTQYF.

This clonotype showed up just a few times. The rearrangement uses TRBV2 and TRBJ1-1; no definite D call. The CDR3 consists of 14 residues. CDR1 SNHLY and CDR2 FYNNEI come from the germline V gene. V was clipped by 3 bases and J by 6 bases, with 14 bases between them. The CDR3 protein is CASSDETWVAEAFF. For the CDR3, the DNA is TGTGCCAGCAGTGACGAGACATGGGTGGCTGAAGCTTTCTTT. The full variable domain, with the rest looked up from reference TRBV2 and TRBJ1-1, is EPEVTQTPSHQVTQMGQEVILRCVPISNHLYFYWYRQILGQKVEFLVSFYNNEISEKSEIFDDQFSVERPDGSNFTLKIRSTKLEDSAMYFCASSDETWVAEAFFGQGTRLTVV.

This clonotype came up a few times. The chain has TRBV5-1 and TRBJ1-1, with D perhaps matching TRBD1 (5 bases). The CDR3 contains 12 residues. Trimming removed 3 bases at V and 10 bases at J, with 13 bases between. Germline V gene sequence: CDR1 SGHRS, CDR2 YFSETQ. The DNA for the CDR3 is TGCGCCAGCAGCTGGGGTAGGGGTCGAGCTTTCTTT. Its translation: CASSWGRGRAFF.

The gene calls are TRBV24-1 and TRBJ1-2, with TRBD1 as a possible D gene (5 bases). Trimming shortened V by 3 bases and J by 4 bases, and 8 bases separated the two germline ends. The CDR3 runs 13 residues. Germline CDR1 KGHDR, CDR2 SFDVKD. The DNA for the CDR3 is TGTGCCACCAGTGATCCCGGGGGCTATGGCTACACCTTC. It encodes CATSDPGGYGYTF.

This clonotype showed up just a few times. This rearrangement joins TRBV24-1 to TRBJ2-7, with TRBD1 as a possible D gene (6 bases). The CDR3 has 14 amino acids. The germline V gene has CDR1 KGHDR and CDR2 SFDVKD. The ends were cut back, 4 bases at V and 4 bases at J, with 13 bases in the middle. The CDR3 DNA reads as TGTGCCACCAGTGACCTCGACAGGCCGTACGAGCAGTACTTC. It specifies CATSDLDRPYEQYF.

This clonotype has at least ten counts. V is TRBV12-3 or TRBV12-4 and J is TRBJ2-3, with TRBD2 matching over 9 bases. CDR3 length: 15 residues. V trimming: 10 bases; J trimming: 1 base; junction bases outside the gene matches: 9. Here the CDR3 reads CATTISGSGTDTQYF. CDR3 bases: TGTGCCACAACTATTAGCGGGAGTGGCACAGATACGCAGTATTTT.

This clonotype was detected ten times or more. V gene TRBV11-2 combines with J gene TRBJ2-2; the D is unclear. The CDR3 has 17 residues. Looked up from germline, CDR1 is SGHAT and CDR2 is FQNNGV. Trimming shortened V by 4 bases and J by 3 bases, and 18 bases separated the two germline ends. CDR3 DNA: TGTGCCAGCAGCTCCGCCGGACCTAAGGCGGACACCGGGGAGCTGTTTTTT. Protein product: CASSSAGPKADTGELFF. The whole variable domain, remainder taken from reference TRBV11-2 and TRBJ2-2, is EAGVAQSPRYKIIEKRQSVAFWCNPISGHATLYWYQQILGQGPKLLIQFQNNGVVDDSQLPKDRFSAERLKGVDSTLKIQPAKLEDSAVYLCASSSAGPKADTGELFFGEGSRLTVL.

The chain joins TRBV29-1 to TRBJ2-4, with a possible D match to TRBD1 (6 bases). Trimming stripped 7 bases from V and 1 base from J, with 11 bases between. The CDR3 is made up of 13 amino acids. Germline CDR1 is SQVTM and CDR2 is ANQGSEA. For the CDR3, the DNA is TGCAGCGGTGGAACAGGGGCCAAAAACATTCAGTACTTC. It is translated as CSGGTGAKNIQYF.

The genes are TRBV19 and TRBJ2-2; D call uncertain. Germline V lookup: CDR1 LNHDA, CDR2 SQIVND (reference sequence). Trimming removed 2 bases at V and 6 bases at J, with 10 bases between. CDR3 length: 14 residues. CDR3 in amino acids: CASSISRAPGELFF. CDR3 sequence (DNA): TGTGCCAGTAGTATAAGTCGGGCCCCCGGGGAGCTGTTTTTT.

The chain uses TRBV6-5 and TRBJ2-1; D remains ambiguous. The germline V and J ends were trimmed by 2 bases and 9 bases, with 8 bases remaining between them. Per germline, CDR1 MNHEY and CDR2 SVGAGI. CDR3 length: 12 residues. CDR3 in DNA: TGTGCCAGCAGTTACGGTGTTGGTGAGCAGTTCTTC. Amino acid sequence: CASSYGVGEQFF.

This clonotype showed up just a few times. V is TRBV29-1 and J is TRBJ2-7; 13 nucleotides agree with TRBD2. Trimming took 6 bases from V and 4 from J; bases not matched to a gene: 6. Germline V lookup: CDR1 SQVTM, CDR2 ANQGSEA. The length of the CDR3 is 14 residues. CDR3: CSVVTSGRTYEQYF. The CDR3 coding sequence is TGCAGCGTAGTGACTAGCGGGAGGACGTACGAGCAGTACTTC.

This clonotype has ten or more counts. In DNA form, the CDR3 reads TGTGCCACCAGACACGGAGCGGGCTACACCTTC. Its translation: CATRHGAGYTF. The chain uses TRBV6-2 or TRBV6-3 and TRBJ1-2; D is unclear. CDR3 length equals 11 residues. Trimming left V 10 bases short and J 8 bases short, with 14 bases between. Germline-derived CDR1 and CDR2 are MNHEY and SVGEGT.

This clonotype was detected a few times. The V and J genes are TRBV14 and TRBJ1-1; possibly TRBD1 for D (5 bases). Trimming took 1 base from V and 7 from J, leaving 10 bases between them. CDR3 length: 13 residues. CDR1 and CDR2 from the germline V gene are SGHDN and FVKESK. DNA for the CDR3: TGTGCCAGCAGCCAAGTCCTGGGGGTTGAAGCTTTCTTT. This translates into CASSQVLGVEAFF. Variable domain in full (rest from reference TRBV14 and TRBJ1-1): EAGVTQFPSHSVIEKGQTVTLRCDPISGHDNLYWYRRVMGKEIKFLLHFVKESKQDESGMPNNRFLAERTGGTYSTLKVQPAELEDSGVYFCASSQVLGVEAFFGQGTRLTVV.

V and J are TRBV11-2 and TRBJ2-1; 8 bases agree with TRBD2. The length of the CDR3 is 15 residues. The V gene end was trimmed by 4 bases and the J gene end by 4 bases; junction bases not matched to a gene: 6. The germline V gene has CDR1 SGHAT and CDR2 FQNNGV. CDR3 DNA sequence: TGTGCCAGCAGCTCCCCGACTAGCGTGTACAATGAGCAGTTCTTC. This sequence encodes CASSSPTSVYNEQFF.

The genes are TRBV20-1 and TRBJ2-5, with D perhaps TRBD1 (5 bases). The CDR3 totals 15 residues. Germline CDR1 reads DFQATT; CDR2 reads SNEGSKA (reference sequence). Trimming removed 6 bases at V and 5 bases at J, with 22 bases between. The CDR3 sequence is CSAPGEGAPQETQYF. The CDR3 DNA reads as TGCAGTGCCCCGGGCGAAGGGGCGCCTCAGGAGACCCAGTACTTC.

This clonotype was found many times. The rearrangement joins TRBV7-9 to TRBJ2-2; 7 positions agree with TRBD2. The junction had 5 bases not matched to a gene; V was cut back by 4 bases and J by 3 bases. This CDR3 comprises 15 residues. Germline CDR1 is SEHNR and CDR2 is FQNEAQ (reference sequence). Written as DNA, the CDR3 is TGTGCCAGCAGCTCCGGGACTACTCACACCGGGGAGCTGTTTTTT. Its protein is CASSSGTTHTGELFF.

Many counts were recorded for this clonotype. The chain joins TRBV5-1 to TRBJ2-1, with 10 bases that match TRBD1. The CDR3 runs 16 residues. The germline gives CDR1 SGHRS, CDR2 YFSETQ. Trimming at V came to 4 bases and at J to 2 bases, leaving 6 bases not matched to a gene. The CDR3 loop is CASSPQGQGTYNEQFF. CDR3 coding DNA: TGCGCCAGCAGCCCTCAGGGACAGGGGACCTACAATGAGCAGTTCTTC.

The gene calls are TRBV5-5 and TRBJ2-2; D is unresolved. The CDR3 has 16 residues. Germline-derived CDR1 and CDR2 are SGHKS and YYEKEE (reference sequence). V was clipped by 4 bases and J by 6 bases, with 19 bases between them. The CDR3 sequence: CASSPRAVQVAGELFF. The CDR3 bases are TGTGCCAGCAGCCCACGGGCAGTTCAGGTCGCCGGGGAGCTGTTTTTT.

Many counts were recorded for this clonotype. The chain carries TRBV7-8 and TRBJ1-6; perhaps TRBD1 as D (5 bases). Germline V gene lookup returns CDR1 SGHVS and CDR2 FQNEAQ. Trimming left V 8 bases short and J 7 bases short, with 18 bases between. CDR3 size: 15 residues. The DNA for the CDR3 is TGTGCCAGCGACAGCCGGGGCAGGGAAAATTCACCCCTCCACTTT. This translates into CASDSRGRENSPLHF.

This clonotype was detected only a few times. The chain recombines TRBV7-9 with TRBJ2-5, with a possible D match to TRBD2 (5 bases). V shed 5 bases and J shed 1 base, with 14 bases lying between them. The CDR3 covers 15 residues. Germline values: CDR1 SEHNR, CDR2 FQNEAQ (reference sequence). The CDR3 region has the DNA TGTGCCAGCAGCCTCTTAACTAGTTTCCAAGAGACCCAGTACTTC. Translation gives CASSLLTSFQETQYF.

This clonotype came up a few times. The chain employs TRBV27 and TRBJ1-2; D is ambiguous. Germline-derived CDR1 and CDR2 are MNHEY and SMNVEV (reference sequence). Between the trimmed V and J ends, which lost 0 bases and 7 bases, there was a span of 12 bases. The CDR3 is made up of 14 amino acids. The CDR3 here is CASSLSFQAGGYTF. Here the CDR3 DNA reads TGTGCCAGCAGTTTATCGTTCCAGGCTGGTGGCTACACCTTC.

The chain uses TRBV25-1 and TRBJ1-3; weak D call: TRBD1 (6 bases). V was clipped by 6 bases and J by 4 bases, with 10 bases between them. The germline CDR1 and CDR2 sequences are MGHDK and SYGVNS. CDR3 length: 13 amino acids. The CDR3 is CASRAGTGNTIYF. As DNA, the CDR3 is TGTGCCAGCAGAGCCGGGACAGGAAACACCATATATTTT. Full variable domain (remainder filled in from reference TRBV25-1 and TRBJ1-3): EADIYQTPRYLVIGTGKKITLECSQTMGHDKMYWYQQDPGMELHLIHYSYGVNSTEKGDLSSESTVSRIRTEHFPLTLESARPSHTSQYLCASRAGTGNTIYFGEGSWLTVV.

This clonotype was counted many times. The V call is TRBV10-3, the J call TRBJ2-3, with D hard to call. The CDR3 contains 13 residues. Germline-derived CDR1 and CDR2 are ENHRY and SYGVKD. Trimming removed 2 bases at V and 6 bases at J, with 9 bases between. This CDR3 reads CAISEPRTDTQYF. Written as DNA, the CDR3 is TGTGCCATCAGTGAGCCGAGGACCGATACGCAGTATTTT.

About this clonotype: A clone one base away is much larger, so this may be a read error. V usage is TRBV4-2 and J usage is TRBJ1-2; TRBD1 might be the D (5 bases). The CDR3 has 15 residues. Germline CDR1 is LGHNA and CDR2 is YNFKEQ. CDR3 in amino acids: CASSQPMGTGDGYSF. In DNA, the CDR3 is TGTGCCAGCAGCCAGCCCATGGGGACGGGGGATGGCTACTCCTTC.

This clonotype was seen at least ten times. This chain links TRBV12-3 or TRBV12-4 with TRBJ1-2; D uncertain. V was pared by 0 bases and J by 4 bases, with 12 bases between. This CDR3 has 15 amino acids. Here the CDR3 DNA reads TGTGCCAGCAGTTTAGCAGAGGGAAGGCCCTATGGCTACACCTTC. Its translation: CASSLAEGRPYGYTF.

J is TRBJ2-2 and V is TRBV11-2; D may be TRBD1 or TRBD2 (5 bases each). Trimming shortened V by 7 bases and J by 2 bases, and 11 bases separated the two germline ends. Germline V gene data show CDR1 as SGHAT and CDR2 as FQNNGV. The CDR3 is made up of 14 amino acids. The DNA of the CDR3 is TGTGCCAGCAAACCGGGACGAAACACCGGGGAGCTGTTTTTT. It encodes CASKPGRNTGELFF.

This clonotype occurred a few times. V is TRBV11-2 and J is TRBJ2-3; 8 bases align to TRBD2. Trimming removed 1 base from V and 0 bases from J; junction bases left unmatched: 3. This CDR3 has 16 amino acids. Germline CDR1 reads SGHAT; CDR2 reads FQNNGV. CDR3: CASSLVPSGSTDTQYF. The CDR3 nucleotides are TGTGCCAGCAGCTTAGTGCCTAGCGGGAGCACAGATACGCAGTATTTT.